Following are 12 T cell receptor beta chains from one sample sequenced in a study of T-cell reconstitution after alpha-beta-depleted transplantation in children. TCRbeta library construction was performed incorporating unique molecular identifiers. TCRdb fed the PCR reads into MiXCR, producing one record per CDR3 protein. This table holds some 100,000 distinct CDR3 sequences, about 16% found once. Sample: PBMCs, mostly from graft donor cells, taken 180 days after TCRalphabeta/CD19-depleted stem cell transplant. The receptors come from a male patient aged 2 to 9 who had a stem cell transplant for acute lymphoblastic leukemia, so the T cells may come from the graft donor.

This clonotype was observed many times. The chain joins TRBV11-3 to TRBJ2-1; D unclear. CDR1 is SGHNT and CDR2 is YENEEA in the germline V gene. CDR3 size: 12 residues. Between the trimmed V and J ends, which lost 1 base and 9 bases, there was a span of 7 bases. CDR3: CASSLGVGEQFF. DNA for the CDR3: TGTGCCAGCAGCTTAGGAGTCGGTGAGCAGTTCTTC.

The chain uses TRBV5-1 and TRBJ1-2; the D gene is possibly TRBD1 (6 bases). This CDR3 is built from 14 residues. Germline-derived CDR1 and CDR2 are SGHRS and YFSETQ. V gave up 0 bases and J gave up 8 bases, with 14 bases separating them. The CDR3 bases are TGCGCCAGCAGCTTGGAGTGGCAGGGGACCGGCTACACCTTC. Amino acids: CASSLEWQGTGYTF. Looking up the rest from reference TRBV5-1 and TRBJ1-2 gives the full variable domain: KAGVTQTPRYLIKTRGQQVTLSCSPISGHRSVSWYQQTPGQGLQFLFEYFSETQRNKGNFPGRFSGRQFSNSRSEMNVSTLELGDSALYLCASSLEWQGTGYTFGSGTRLTVV.

This chain joins TRBV20-1 and TRBJ2-3; 9 bases fit TRBD1. Germline CDR1 DFQATT, CDR2 SNEGSKA (reference sequence). V was pared by 5 bases and J by 4 bases, with 10 bases of the junction left unmatched. The CDR3 length is 15 residues. CDR3 amino acids: CSALNRDRDADTQYF. The CDR3 DNA reads as TGCAGTGCTTTGAACCGGGACAGGGATGCAGATACGCAGTATTTT.

This clonotype showed up just a few times. CDR3 protein: CASSGGQGYEQYF. CDR3 DNA sequence: TGCGCCAGCAGCGGGGGACAGGGGTACGAGCAGTACTTC. The gene calls are TRBV5-1 and TRBJ2-7; 10 nucleotides agree with TRBD1. V lost 4 bases to trimming and J lost 4 bases; unmatched junction nucleotides: 2. The CDR3 loop spans 13 amino acids. Per germline, CDR1 SGHRS and CDR2 YFSETQ.

The rearrangement links TRBV5-1 to TRBJ2-5; D gene uncertain. Germline CDR1 and CDR2: SGHRS and YFSETQ. The CDR3 spans 14 residues. The V and J ends lost 3 bases and 2 bases respectively, with 11 bases between them. The CDR3: CASSSAAKQETQYF. CDR3 bases: TGCGCCAGCAGCTCGGCAGCTAAACAAGAGACCCAGTACTTC.

The sample holds a few counts of this clonotype. The chain recombines TRBV11-2 with TRBJ1-1; no clear D. The germline V gene has CDR1 SGHAT and CDR2 FQNNGV. CDR3 size: 11 residues. V was clipped by 5 bases and J by 7 bases, with 8 bases between them. The CDR3 bases are TGTGCCAGCAGCCTCCATGGTGAAGCTTTCTTT. Protein product: CASSLHGEAFF. Full variable domain (remainder filled in from reference TRBV11-2 and TRBJ1-1): EAGVAQSPRYKIIEKRQSVAFWCNPISGHATLYWYQQILGQGPKLLIQFQNNGVVDDSQLPKDRFSAERLKGVDSTLKIQPAKLEDSAVYLCASSLHGEAFFGQGTRLTVV.

This clonotype occurred a few times. The chain has TRBV5-5 and TRBJ1-5; D perhaps matches TRBD1 (5 bases). With 3 bases removed from V and 1 base from J, the gap between germline ends came to 5 bases. This CDR3 spans 13 amino acids. CDR1 and CDR2 (germline): SGHKS, YYEKEE (reference sequence). CDR3 nucleotides: TGTGCCAGCAGCTGGGACAGCAATCAGCCCCAGCATTTT. Translation gives CASSWDSNQPQHF.

The DNA of the CDR3 is TGTGCCAGCAGCGGCCCCCCCGACAGGGCGGGGGCGAATAGCAATCAGCCCCAGCATTTT. Its protein is CASSGPPDRAGANSNQPQHF. V gene TRBV6-2 or TRBV6-3 combines with J gene TRBJ1-5, with 7 bases fitting TRBD1. Germline CDR1 reads MNHEY; CDR2 reads SVGEGT. The CDR3 runs to 20 residues. With 6 bases clipped from V and 0 bases from J, the junction kept 20 bases outside the gene matches.

V gene TRBV6-4 combines with J gene TRBJ2-1, with TRBD1 matching over 8 bases. The length of the CDR3 is 14 residues. The germline gives CDR1 MRHNA, CDR2 SNTAGT. Trimming removed 3 bases from V and 5 bases from J; junction bases left unmatched: 3. CDR3 residues: CASSDRTGNNEQFF. CDR3 coding DNA: TGTGCCAGCAGTGATCGGACAGGGAACAATGAGCAGTTCTTC.

V and J are TRBV11-2 and TRBJ1-4; the D is unclear. Trimming took off 2 bases at V and 0 bases at J, with 7 bases between the two ends. This CDR3 is built from 15 residues. Germline lookup yields CDR1 SGHAT and CDR2 FQNNGV. CDR3 DNA: TGTGCCAGCAGCTTAATGGTCGCAACTAATGAAAAACTGTTTTTT. Its protein is CASSLMVATNEKLFF.

This clonotype was observed at least ten times. V usage is TRBV6-5 and J usage is TRBJ1-1, with D perhaps matching TRBD1 (5 bases). Germline loops: CDR1 MNHEY, CDR2 SVGAGI. The CDR3 consists of 16 residues. With 0 bases removed from V and 8 bases from J, the gap between germline ends came to 19 bases. The CDR3 is CASSYSKTWGEREAFF. The CDR3 DNA reads as TGTGCCAGCAGTTACTCGAAAACGTGGGGCGAGAGGGAAGCTTTCTTT.

V usage is TRBV4-3 and J usage is TRBJ1-2; D is uncertain. The CDR3 covers 13 residues. Per the germline V gene, CDR1 is LGHNA and CDR2 is YSLEER. The germline V and J ends were trimmed by 0 bases and 3 bases, with 5 bases remaining between them. The CDR3 loop reads CASSQDPHYGYTF. DNA of the CDR3: TGCGCCAGCAGCCAAGACCCCCACTATGGCTACACCTTC.